This T cell receptor (beta chain) was identified during a study of CD8 T cells in Susac syndrome. Per the germline V gene, CDR1 is SEHNR and CDR2 is FQNEAQ (reference sequence). V trimming: 5 bases; J trimming: 2 bases; junction bases outside the gene matches: 4. The CDR3 length is 14 residues. This clonotype occurred once. Sequencing of TCR beta was performed on blood CD8+ T cells and on blood CD4+ T cells. Through negative isolation, CD4+ and CD8+ T cells were obtained, while TEMRA cells were enriched using FACS. Reverse transcription of roughly 0.5 to 1 ug RNA used random hexamers. TCRdb processed the immunoSEQ multiplex PCR reads anew with MiXCR; each CDR3 protein has one entry. The profile shows 150,000 to 200,000 distinct CDR3 sequences, around 94% of them singletons.

Specimen: CD4+ T cells from PBMCs. The sequence was collected from a human donor in good health. The chain couples TRBV7-9 to TRBJ2-3, with 7 bases lining up with TRBD2. CDR3 in DNA: TGTGCCAGCAGCCGGACTAGTTCCACAGATACGCAGTATTTT. It yields the protein CASSRTSSTDTQYF.